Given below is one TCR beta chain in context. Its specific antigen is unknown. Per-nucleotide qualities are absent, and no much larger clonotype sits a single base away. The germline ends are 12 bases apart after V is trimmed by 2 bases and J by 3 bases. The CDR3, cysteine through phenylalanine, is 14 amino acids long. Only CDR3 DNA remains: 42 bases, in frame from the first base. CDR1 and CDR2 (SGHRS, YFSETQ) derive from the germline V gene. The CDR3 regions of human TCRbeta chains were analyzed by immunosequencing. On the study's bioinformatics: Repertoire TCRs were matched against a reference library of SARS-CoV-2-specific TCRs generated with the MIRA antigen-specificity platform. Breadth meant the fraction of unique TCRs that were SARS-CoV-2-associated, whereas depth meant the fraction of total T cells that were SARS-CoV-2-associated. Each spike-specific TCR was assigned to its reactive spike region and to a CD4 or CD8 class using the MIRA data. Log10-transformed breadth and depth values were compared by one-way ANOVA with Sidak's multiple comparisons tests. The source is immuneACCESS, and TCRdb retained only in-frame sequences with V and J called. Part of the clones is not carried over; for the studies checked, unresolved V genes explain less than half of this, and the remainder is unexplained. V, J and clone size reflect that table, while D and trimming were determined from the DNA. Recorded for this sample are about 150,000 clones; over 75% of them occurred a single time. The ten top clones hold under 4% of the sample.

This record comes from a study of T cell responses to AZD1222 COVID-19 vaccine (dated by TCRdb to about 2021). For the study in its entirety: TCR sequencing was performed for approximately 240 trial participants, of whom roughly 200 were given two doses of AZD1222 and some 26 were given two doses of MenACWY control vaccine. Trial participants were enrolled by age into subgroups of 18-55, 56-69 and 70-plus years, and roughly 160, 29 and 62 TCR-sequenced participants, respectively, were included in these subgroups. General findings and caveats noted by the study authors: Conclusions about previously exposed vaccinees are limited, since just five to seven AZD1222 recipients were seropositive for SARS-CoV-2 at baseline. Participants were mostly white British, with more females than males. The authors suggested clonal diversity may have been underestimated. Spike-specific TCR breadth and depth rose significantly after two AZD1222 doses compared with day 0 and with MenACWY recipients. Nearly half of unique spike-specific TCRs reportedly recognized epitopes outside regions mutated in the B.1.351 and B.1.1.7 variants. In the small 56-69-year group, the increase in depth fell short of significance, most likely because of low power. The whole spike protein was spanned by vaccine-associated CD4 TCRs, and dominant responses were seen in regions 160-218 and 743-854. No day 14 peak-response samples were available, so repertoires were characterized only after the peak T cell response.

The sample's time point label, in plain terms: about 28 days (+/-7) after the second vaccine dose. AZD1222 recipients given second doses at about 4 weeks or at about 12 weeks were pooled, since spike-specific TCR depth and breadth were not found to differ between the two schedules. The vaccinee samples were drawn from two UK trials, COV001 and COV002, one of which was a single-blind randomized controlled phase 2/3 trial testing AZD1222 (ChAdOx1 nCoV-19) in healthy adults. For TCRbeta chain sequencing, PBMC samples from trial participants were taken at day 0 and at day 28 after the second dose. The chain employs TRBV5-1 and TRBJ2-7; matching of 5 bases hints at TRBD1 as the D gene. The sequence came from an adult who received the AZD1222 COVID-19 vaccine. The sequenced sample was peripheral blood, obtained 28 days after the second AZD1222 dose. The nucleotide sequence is TGCGCCAGCAGCTTTGGGGCAAAGGACTACGAGCAGTACTTC. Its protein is CASSFGAKDYEQYF. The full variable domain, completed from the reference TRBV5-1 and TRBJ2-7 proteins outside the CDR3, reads KAGVTQTPRYLIKTRGQQVTLSCSPISGHRSVSWYQQTPGQGLQFLFEYFSETQRNKGNFPGRFSGRQFSNSRSEMNVSTLELGDSALYLCASSFGAKDYEQYFGPGTRLTVT.